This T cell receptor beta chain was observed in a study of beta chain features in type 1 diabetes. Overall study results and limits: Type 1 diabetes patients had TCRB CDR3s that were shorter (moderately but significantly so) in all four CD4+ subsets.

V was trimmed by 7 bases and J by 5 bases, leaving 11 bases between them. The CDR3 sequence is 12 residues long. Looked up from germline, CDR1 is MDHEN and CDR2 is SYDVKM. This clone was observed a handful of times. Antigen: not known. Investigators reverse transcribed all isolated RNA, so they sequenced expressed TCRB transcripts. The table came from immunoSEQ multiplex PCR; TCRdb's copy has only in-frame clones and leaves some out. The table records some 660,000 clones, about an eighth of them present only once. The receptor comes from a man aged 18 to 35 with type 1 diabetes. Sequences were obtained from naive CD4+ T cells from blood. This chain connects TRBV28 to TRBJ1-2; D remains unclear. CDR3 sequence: CASIGSDYGYTF. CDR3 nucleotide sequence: TGTGCCAGCATCGGGTCAGATTATGGCTACACCTTC.